Shown below are 14 T cell receptor beta chains from a single sample sequenced in a study of Ad26.COV2.S vaccination and SARS-CoV-2 variants (dated by TCRdb to about 2021). The protocol used for the library was the immunoSEQ multiplex PCR assay. TCRdb mirrors the immuneACCESS table, restricted to in-frame sequences. Some clones are absent from its copies; in checked studies, under half trace to an unresolved V gene, and the reason for the others is unknown. This sample has a few hundred thousand clones in its table, and 89% of those were observed once. Under 2% of the sample comes from the top ten. The treatment or condition label corresponds to: 19 received Ad26.COV2.S at low or high dose, single or two shots; 5 received placebo; per-sample allocation not given. For vaccine and placebo recipients, the sequenced repertoires came from samples collected on day 63 after the first injection. Sample: peripheral blood, taken in a trial of Ad26.COV2.S vaccine versus placebo. The receptors originated from a person aged 18-60 years who received the Ad26.COV2.S COVID-19 vaccine or a placebo.

The chain's CDR3 is CASSDSGRANEQFF. The CDR3, as DNA: TGTGCCAGCAGCGATAGCGGGAGGGCCAATGAGCAGTTCTTC. The V and J genes are TRBV2 and TRBJ2-1, with 11 nucleotides matching TRBD2. V was pared by 6 bases and J by 6 bases, with 4 bases of the junction left unmatched. Germline V lookup: CDR1 SNHLY, CDR2 FYNNEI. The CDR3 covers 14 residues.

The chain is built from TRBV6-5 and TRBJ1-1; D is perhaps TRBD1 (5 bases). The CDR3 runs 15 residues. V was cut by 6 bases and J by 3 bases, with 17 bases left in between. Germline V CDR1 and CDR2: MNHEY, SVGAGI. The CDR3 sequence is CASRSTQDWDTEAFF. The CDR3 DNA is TGTGCCAGCAGATCAACACAGGATTGGGACACTGAAGCTTTCTTT.

V gene TRBV10-3 combines with J gene TRBJ2-4; D is possibly TRBD2 (5 bases). From germline, CDR1 is ENHRY and CDR2 SYGVKD. Trimming took 6 bases from V and 0 from J, leaving 21 bases between them. CDR3 length equals 18 residues. CDR3 residues: CAISPLSQRSGAKNIQYF. DNA of the CDR3: TGTGCCATCAGCCCCCTTTCGCAGCGGTCGGGAGCCAAAAACATTCAGTACTTC.

DNA for the CDR3: TGTGCCAGCAGCTTAGTAGACTCCGGGAGTGAGTTCTTC. As protein: CASSLVDSGSEFF. This sequence joins TRBV7-2 and TRBJ2-1; possible D gene TRBD2, 6 bases. Trimming removed 1 base from V and 14 bases from J, with 15 bases in between. Germline V lookup: CDR1 SGHTA, CDR2 FQGNSA. The CDR3 contains 13 residues. Complete variable domain (other parts from reference TRBV7-2 and TRBJ2-1): GAGVSQSPSNKVTEKGKDVELRCDPISGHTALYWYRQSLGQGLEFLIYFQGNSAPDKSGLPSDRFSAERTGGSVSTLTIQRTQQEDSAVYLCASSLVDSGSEFFGPGTRLTVL.

This rearrangement joins TRBV6-1 to TRBJ1-1, with no clear D. CDR1 MNHNS and CDR2 SASEGT come from the germline V gene. CDR3 length: 18 residues. V was pared by 1 base and J by 4 bases, with 22 bases between. DNA for the CDR3: TGTGCCAGCAGTGAAGTCGAGGGTTGGCAGTCCGGGTCCACTGAAGCTTTCTTT. This sequence encodes CASSEVEGWQSGSTEAFF.

Notes on this clone: Other DNA sequences in the sample encode the same CDR3. This chain links TRBV18 with TRBJ2-3; possible D gene TRBD2, 6 bases. V was shortened by 3 bases and J by 3 bases, with 10 bases between the two germline ends. Germline CDR1 and CDR2: KGHSH and LQKENI. The CDR3 extends over 14 amino acids. The CDR3 here is CASSPGSSTDTQYF. In DNA, the CDR3 is TGTGCCAGCTCACCCGGGAGCTCAACAGATACGCAGTATTTT. The whole variable domain, remainder taken from reference TRBV18 and TRBJ2-3, is NAGVMQNPRHLVRRRGQEARLRCSPMKGHSHVYWYRQLPEEGLKFMVYLQKENIIDESGMPKERFSAEFPKEGPSILRIQQVVRGDSAAYFCASSPGSSTDTQYFGPGTRLTVL.

The rearrangement uses TRBV19 and TRBJ1-3; possibly TRBD1 for D (6 bases). There are 15 residues in the CDR3. V was cut by 1 base and J by 2 bases, with 9 bases left in between. Germline V gene sequence: CDR1 LNHDA, CDR2 SQIVND (reference sequence). CDR3 DNA: TGTGCCAGTAGTATAGTAGCAGGGGCTGGAAACACCATATATTTT. It yields the protein CASSIVAGAGNTIYF.

The chain employs TRBV13 and TRBJ1-3; 9 nucleotides match TRBD1. The CDR3 length is 20 residues. The V segment lost 4 bases and the J segment 0 bases; nucleotides outside the gene matches: 16. Germline loops: CDR1 PRHDT, CDR2 FYEKMQ (reference sequence). CDR3 DNA sequence: TGTGCCAGCAGCTCGACATGGGACAGGGACAGTCTGGCCTCTGGAAACACCATATATTTT. This translates into CASSSTWDRDSLASGNTIYF.

The genes are TRBV18 and TRBJ2-7; no reliable D call. V was shortened by 6 bases and J by 2 bases, with 23 bases between the two germline ends. Germline CDR1 is KGHSH and CDR2 is LQKENI. CDR3 length: 17 amino acids. The CDR3 loop is CASSLLATANTPYEQYF. The DNA for the CDR3 is TGTGCCAGCTCCCTGCTCGCGACTGCGAATACCCCCTACGAGCAGTACTTC.

The sample holds a few counts of this clone. The chain carries TRBV2 and TRBJ1-2, with D perhaps TRBD1 (5 bases). V lost 6 bases, J lost 0 bases, and 5 bases lay in between. CDR1 and CDR2 from the germline V gene are SNHLY and FYNNEI. The CDR3 has 12 amino acids. The CDR3 nucleotides read TGTGCCAGCAGAGGGGCTAACTATGGCTACACCTTC. This sequence encodes CASRGANYGYTF.

This sequence joins TRBV5-4 and TRBJ2-2, with unresolved D. Trimming removed 2 bases from V and 7 bases from J, with 6 bases in between. Germline V gene data show CDR1 as SGHNT and CDR2 as YYREEE (reference sequence). There are 12 residues in the CDR3. The CDR3 DNA reads as TGTGCCAGCAGCTTCCCTCTCGGGGAGCTGTTTTTT. Residues: CASSFPLGELFF. The full variable domain, in which reference TRBV5-4 and TRBJ2-2 provide the parts outside the CDR3, is ETGVTQSPTHLIKTRGQQVTLRCSSQSGHNTVSWYQQALGQGPQFIFQYYREEENGRGNFPPRFSGLQFPNYSSELNVNALELDDSALYLCASSFPLGELFFGEGSRLTVL.

The chain combines TRBV7-9 with TRBJ2-1; 7 nucleotides align to TRBD2. The CDR3 covers 15 residues. Germline V gene lookup returns CDR1 SEHNR and CDR2 FQNEAQ (reference sequence). After removal of 6 bases from V and 4 bases from J, the junction contained 9 bases not matched to a gene. The CDR3 DNA sequence: TGTGCCAGCAGTCCCAGCGGGATAAGGTACAATGAGCAGTTCTTC. Translation gives CASSPSGIRYNEQFF.

This clone was detected only once. For the CDR3, the DNA is TGCGCCAGCTCCTCCGGGACGCCCTCCTACAATGAGCAGTTCTTC. It translates to CASSSGTPSYNEQFF. The chain links TRBV5-1 to TRBJ2-1; D possibly uses TRBD1 or TRBD2 (5 bases each). V lost 7 bases, J lost 0 bases, and 14 bases lay in between. The germline CDR1 and CDR2 sequences are SGHRS and YFSETQ. CDR3 length: 15 amino acids.

This clone was recorded only once. The chain recombines TRBV14 with TRBJ2-1, with D maybe TRBD1 (5 bases). V lost 6 bases, J lost 3 bases, and 12 bases lay in between. The CDR3 loop spans 14 amino acids. Germline CDR1 is SGHDN and CDR2 is FVKESK. CDR3 nucleotide sequence: TGTGCCAGCAGGGAATCAGGGAACTACAATGAGCAGTTCTTC. Residues: CASRESGNYNEQFF.